Described below is a single T cell receptor (beta chain) sequence and its context. The germline gives CDR1 SGHTA, CDR2 FQGNSA. This CDR3 has 18 amino acids. V trimming: 1 base; J trimming: 0 bases; junction bases outside the gene matches: 12. Researchers sorted participants into cohorts using their self-reported clinical history. Assay used: immunoSEQ multiplex PCR; TCRdb lists only in-frame clones, some missing. The sample includes 260,000 or so clones, 85% to 90% of them seen just once. This entry is derived from a study of blood T cell repertoires in COVID-19. The clonotype was recovered from a man between 18 and 35 years old who had recovered from COVID-19. What was sequenced was PBMCs or T cells enriched from blood (not recorded which). The V call is TRBV7-2, the J call TRBJ2-7; 7 nucleotides match TRBD2. The CDR3 here is CASSLGTLGEGSSYEQYF. The DNA of the CDR3 is TGTGCCAGCAGCTTAGGCACGTTGGGGGAGGGCAGCTCCTACGAGCAGTACTTC.